What follows describes a single T cell receptor (beta chain). This sample stems from a study of blood T cell repertoires in COVID-19. TCRdb's table, derived via immunoSEQ multiplex PCR, lists solely in-frame clones and lacks some. Altogether around 270,000 clones are present, 75% to 95% being singletons, with the ten largest covering about 2.5%. The CDR3 sequence is 14 residues long. With 6 bases removed from V and 8 bases from J, the gap between germline ends came to 14 bases. Germline assignment: CDR1 MNHEY and CDR2 SVGAGI. The receptor's source is a person aged 18 to 29 with COVID-19, enrolled during active disease. The sample taken for sequencing was peripheral blood. The chain joins TRBV6-5 to TRBJ1-6; the D gene is possibly TRBD1 (6 bases). CDR3 sequence: CASRYRVGDSPLHF. CDR3 nucleotides: TGTGCCAGCAGATACAGGGTAGGGGATTCACCCCTCCACTTT.